This passage covers 7 T cell receptor beta chains from one sample sequenced in a study of T-cell memory formation after mild COVID-19. TCRdb re-called the 5' RACE reads through MiXCR, storing one row per CDR3 protein. The data contain about 270,000 distinct CDR3 sequences, roughly 16% of them singletons. The specimen sequenced was PBMCs or a T cell subset sorted from them (not recorded which). These receptors all stem from a man aged 18-30 years who had mild COVID-19 (a few samples of this study predate the infection). Cell type and time point are not known.

The V and J genes are TRBV6-5 and TRBJ1-2, with D unclear. Germline CDR1 is MNHEY and CDR2 is SVGAGI. The V gene lost 3 bases and the J gene lost 8 bases, with 13 bases spanning the gap. The CDR3 is made up of 13 amino acids. The DNA of the CDR3 is TGTGCCAGCAGTTATGCACAGCGTCGCGGCTACACCTTC. Encoded protein: CASSYAQRRGYTF.

The chain uses TRBV5-1 and TRBJ1-6, with D unclear. Trimming stripped 4 bases from V and 7 bases from J, with 12 bases between. Germline values: CDR1 SGHRS, CDR2 YFSETQ. The CDR3 length is 14 residues. CDR3 coding DNA: TGCGCCAGCAGCATCGGGTCCACGAATTCACCCCTCCACTTT. Amino acid sequence: CASSIGSTNSPLHF.

In its sample, this clonotype was seen many times. This chain links TRBV4-1 with TRBJ1-6; perhaps TRBD1 as D (6 bases). This CDR3 has 14 amino acids. Between the trimmed V and J ends, which lost 3 bases and 7 bases, there was a span of 10 bases. Germline values: CDR1 MGHRA, CDR2 YSYEKL. CDR3 amino acids: CASSQVDRNSPLHF. In nucleotides, the CDR3 is TGCGCCAGCAGCCAGGTCGACAGGAATTCACCCCTCCACTTT.

This clonotype was picked up a small number of times. In this CDR3 the conserved last residue, phenylalanine or tryptophan, is missing, so a read error is likely. No DNA is shown, since the ends of the CDR3 on it are uncertain; the CDR3 is the one TCRdb lists. V gene TRBV6-2 or TRBV6-3 combines with J gene TRBJ1-1; the table assigns TRBD1, which was not confirmed against the DNA. Germline V gene lookup returns CDR1 MNHEY and CDR2 SVGEGT. With termini counted, the CDR3 has 14 amino acids. The CDR3 region is CASSYSRGTGLKVV.

This clonotype has more than one count but fewer than ten. The chain employs TRBV7-8 and TRBJ2-4; 7 bases agree with TRBD1. This CDR3 is built from 21 residues. The V and J ends lost 5 bases and 0 bases, in that order; junction bases with no gene match: 22. The V gene's germline CDR1 is SGHVS and CDR2 FQNEAQ. The CDR3 sequence is CASSGTDAGTDISLAKNIQYF. As DNA, the CDR3 is TGTGCCAGCAGCGGAACAGACGCCGGGACAGATATTTCTTTAGCCAAAAACATTCAGTACTTC.

This clonotype was found a few times. The chain has TRBV23-1 and TRBJ2-7, with TRBD1 matching 8 bases. TRBV23-1 belongs to the ORF category, with a function that is uncertain. The CDR3 consists of 14 residues. The V segment lost 0 bases and the J segment 7 bases; nucleotides outside the gene matches: 5. The CDR3: CASSQSRTGLEQYF. In DNA, the CDR3 is TGCGCCAGCAGTCAATCAAGGACAGGGTTAGAGCAGTACTTC.

This chain uses TRBV12-3 or TRBV12-4 with TRBJ1-1; unclear D gene. Trimming removed 3 bases at V and 7 bases at J, with 15 bases between. The CDR3 runs to 14 residues. In DNA form, the CDR3 reads TGTGCCAGCAGTTTTCCACGGAGAAAAAATGAAGCTTTCTTT. This codes for CASSFPRRKNEAFF.